The next 18 T cell receptor beta chains were all read from a single sample in a study of molecular identifiers for immune sequencing clone quantification. MiXCR, run by TCRdb on the PCR reads, gives a single entry per CDR3 protein. Of approximately 320,000 distinct CDR3 sequences in the sample, about 22% were seen once. Sequencing was done on a sample of naive CD8+ T cells from blood, with Jurkat cell RNA spiked in. Subset defined: FACS-sorted CD8+CD4-CCR7+CD45RA+ naive T cells. Receptor source: a human donor in good health. Some libraries in this study had Jurkat cell RNA spiked in.

Many counts were recorded for this clonotype. The chain is built from TRBV7-9 and TRBJ2-7, with 11 bases fitting TRBD2. This CDR3 is built from 13 residues. The junction had 2 bases not matched to a gene; V was cut back by 5 bases and J by 5 bases. Germline CDR1 SEHNR, CDR2 FQNEAQ (reference sequence). The CDR3 DNA follows: TGTGCCAGCAGCCCTAGCGGGAGGCACGAGCAGTACTTC. Residues: CASSPSGRHEQYF.

This clonotype was seen at least ten times. V is TRBV7-9 and J is TRBJ2-3, with D unclear. CDR1 and CDR2 from the germline V gene are SEHNR and FQNEAQ (reference sequence). This CDR3 has 13 amino acids. The germline V and J ends were trimmed by 6 bases and 0 bases, with 7 bases remaining between them. The CDR3 bases are TGTGCCAGCAGGGGAACTAGCACAGATACGCAGTATTTT. The encoded protein is CASRGTSTDTQYF.

This clonotype appeared many times. The CDR3 spells CASSRWEWGGTYEQYF. CDR3 coding DNA: TGTGCCAGCAGTAGGTGGGAGTGGGGGGGCACCTACGAGCAGTACTTC. The V call is TRBV12-3 or TRBV12-4, the J call TRBJ2-7; D is possibly TRBD2 (7 bases). The CDR3 consists of 16 residues. Between the trimmed V and J ends, which lost 5 bases and 2 bases, there was a span of 19 bases.

Note on this clonotype: The junction differs from germline at one of its ends, possibly a read error. The chain uses TRBV7-6 and TRBJ1-1; perhaps TRBD1 as D (6 bases). CDR3 length equals 14 residues. The germline V gene encodes CDR1 SGHVS and CDR2 FNYEAQ. CDR3 coding DNA: TGTGCCAGCACCTTAGGGGGTTTAGGAACTGAAGCTTTCTTT. It is translated as CASTLGGLGTEAFF.

The table lists this clonotype with many counts. V and J are TRBV7-9 and TRBJ2-3, with a weak D call TRBD2 (5 bases). Germline loops: CDR1 SEHNR, CDR2 FQNEAQ (reference sequence). The CDR3 is 16 amino acids. The V end was cut by 2 bases, the J end by 6 bases, with 18 bases between. The CDR3 DNA sequence: TGTGCCAGCAGCTTAAGGCCGGGGTATGGACCCGATACGCAGTATTTT. The encoded protein is CASSLRPGYGPDTQYF.

This clonotype was counted ten times or more. V and J are TRBV25-1 and TRBJ2-5; D remains ambiguous. CDR3 size: 15 residues. The V and J ends lost 0 bases and 0 bases respectively, with 8 bases between them. Germline V gene lookup returns CDR1 MGHDK and CDR2 SYGVNS. This CDR3 is CASSEYMADQETQYF. The CDR3 DNA follows: TGTGCCAGCAGTGAATATATGGCAGACCAAGAGACCCAGTACTTC.

In this sample, this clonotype turned up many times. V is TRBV4-3 and J is TRBJ2-7; weak D call: TRBD2 (7 bases). CDR3 length: 16 amino acids. V lost 1 base and J 4 bases, leaving 17 bases between the germline ends. Per the germline V gene, CDR1 is LGHNA and CDR2 is YSLEER. The CDR3 bases are TGCGCCAGCAGCCAAGCGAGCGGGGAGGGGGTATACGAGCAGTACTTC. It yields the protein CASSQASGEGVYEQYF.

Ten or more counts support this clonotype. The rearrangement joins TRBV5-4 to TRBJ2-3; tentatively, D is TRBD1 (7 bases). Trimming stripped 3 bases from V and 6 bases from J, with 14 bases between. In germline, CDR1 is SGHNT, CDR2 YYREEE (reference sequence). CDR3 length: 14 amino acids. The CDR3 spells CASSSEGAMDTQYF. As DNA, the CDR3 is TGTGCCAGCAGCTCGGAGGGGGCTATGGATACGCAGTATTTT.

The table lists this clonotype with a few counts. The chain uses TRBV10-3 and TRBJ2-1; 10 bases match TRBD2. The CDR3 spans 14 residues. Germline CDR1 reads ENHRY; CDR2 reads SYGVKD. J was trimmed by 14 bases and V by 4 bases; bases with no gene match: 11. The CDR3 protein is CAISGGLAGVSEFF. The CDR3 DNA sequence: TGTGCCATCAGTGGGGGGCTAGCGGGAGTCTCGGAGTTCTTC.

The genes are TRBV20-1 and TRBJ2-7; perhaps TRBD2 as D (6 bases). This CDR3 is 14 amino acids long. Between the trimmed V and J ends, which lost 0 bases and 1 base, there was a span of 10 bases. CDR1 DFQATT and CDR2 SNEGSKA come from the germline V gene (reference sequence). CDR3: CSARDTGVSYEQYF. CDR3 nucleotide sequence: TGCAGTGCTAGAGATACGGGGGTATCCTACGAGCAGTACTTC.

V and J are TRBV4-3 and TRBJ1-4; D is undetermined. Deletions cut 4 bases from V and 0 bases from J, with 9 bases between. The CDR3 has 15 amino acids. Per germline, CDR1 LGHNA and CDR2 YSLEER. DNA for the CDR3: TGCGCCAGCAGCCGGGTCGGGGCAACTAATGAAAAACTGTTTTTT. Protein sequence: CASSRVGATNEKLFF.

In its sample, this clonotype was seen many times. The chain employs TRBV6-5 and TRBJ2-3, with 14 bases that match TRBD2. The V gene end was trimmed by 5 bases and the J gene end by 6 bases; junction bases not matched to a gene: 10. CDR1 MNHEY and CDR2 SVGAGI come from the germline V gene. This CDR3 spans 17 amino acids. The CDR3 DNA reads TGTGCCAGCAGTCTCGCGGGACTAGCGGGGGAGCCGGATACGCAGTATTTT. Translated, it gives CASSLAGLAGEPDTQYF.

V is TRBV7-2 and J is TRBJ2-2; TRBD2 matches 10 bases. CDR1 is SGHTA, CDR2 FQGNSA, per germline. Trimming took 5 bases from V and 2 from J; bases not matched to a gene: 5. The CDR3 consists of 16 residues. The CDR3 region has the DNA TGTGCCAGCAGCGCTAGCGGGGGCCTAAACACCGGGGAGCTGTTTTTT. It encodes CASSASGGLNTGELFF.

The chain links TRBV10-2 to TRBJ1-1; D not resolved. This CDR3 region has 13 residues. Per germline, CDR1 WSHSY and CDR2 SAAADI. V was cut by 6 bases and J by 3 bases, with 11 bases left in between. CDR3 region: CASRETEYTEAFF. The CDR3 coding sequence is TGCGCCAGCAGGGAAACAGAGTACACTGAAGCTTTCTTT.

This clonotype appeared a few times. V usage is TRBV4-3 and J usage is TRBJ2-7; 9 positions match TRBD1. V lost 3 bases, J lost 2 bases, and 8 bases stayed unmatched. Germline CDR1 is LGHNA and CDR2 is YSLEER. The CDR3 sequence is 16 residues long. CDR3 nucleotide sequence: TGCGCCAGCAGCCAGACCGGGACAGGGAGTGCCTACGAGCAGTACTTC. Translation gives CASSQTGTGSAYEQYF.

In its sample, this clonotype was seen once. Possible read error: a much larger clone is one base away. V usage is TRBV7-9 and J usage is TRBJ1-1; possibly TRBD1 for D (5 bases). V was cut by 3 bases and J by 0 bases, with 8 bases left in between. This CDR3 is 14 amino acids long. Germline V lookup: CDR1 SEHNR, CDR2 FQNEAQ (reference sequence). The CDR3 reads CASSLIGVNTEAFF. As DNA, the CDR3 is TGTGCCAGCAGCTTGATAGGGGTGAACACTGAAGCTTTCTTT.

This clonotype has at least ten counts. The chain joins TRBV24-1 to TRBJ1-1, with D unresolved. Germline V gene sequence: CDR1 KGHDR, CDR2 SFDVKD. V was cut by 7 bases and J by 1 base, with 12 bases left in between. The CDR3 consists of 14 residues. The CDR3 nucleotides are TGTGCCACCAGAGACCGGGATTCGAACACTGAAGCTTTCTTT. Translation gives CATRDRDSNTEAFF.

V is TRBV30 and J is TRBJ2-3, with 7 positions matching TRBD1. Germline V lookup: CDR1 GTSNPN, CDR2 SVGIG (reference sequence). This CDR3 contains 13 residues. V lost 7 bases to trimming and J lost 2 bases; unmatched junction nucleotides: 6. In DNA form, the CDR3 reads TGTGCCTTACAGGGGATTAACACAGATACGCAGTATTTT. As protein: CALQGINTDTQYF.